This record covers a single T cell receptor beta chain. Its antigen remains unidentified. The junction departs from germline at one end; a sequencing error may be responsible. Primers for the PCR totalled 60 Vbeta and 13 Jbeta. Using immunoSEQ multiplex PCR, the repertoire was profiled, and TCRdb retains in-frame clones only, with some absent. The data hold 140,000 to 150,000 clones, with approximately 80% observed a single time. The data derive from a study of cytomegalovirus exposure and HLA in healthy donors. Study-level results: One variant, a missense change in DCLRE1C, was linked in a later analysis to TCR beta V- and J-gene trimming. Clonal expansion, a later analysis showed, was greater in HLA-associated TCR beta chains than in equally common others. In an earlier analysis, in approximately 630 donors, most V segments appeared productive either ~87% or ~30% of the time.

This sequence originates from a man aged 40-49 years in good health and CMV-seronegative. Source material: PBMCs.

The CDR3 DNA is TGTGCCAGCAGTGAAGTCCCGACTAGCGGGAGTGTAGCCAAAAACAGTCAGTACTTC. It codes for CASSEVPTSGSVAKNSQYF. The chain combines TRBV2 with TRBJ2-4; TRBD2 aligns across 12 bases. This CDR3 has 19 residues. CDR1 is SNHLY, CDR2 FYNNEI, per germline.